The T cell receptor (beta chain) under discussion was sequenced for a study of CD8+CD57+ T cells in acquired aplastic anemia. Points from the study as a whole: Controls did not differ significantly from patients in CD8+ Simpson's diversity. The number of CD8+ CDR3 sequences shared by patients and controls was under 35.

The TCR beta profiling, which covered VDJ combination and CDR3 sequence, was carried out using genomic DNA as the template. Each CDR3 protein is one row after TCRdb ran MiXCR on the reads. The sample lists approximately 170,000 distinct CDR3 sequences, less than 50% occurring once. CDR1 is SQVTM and CDR2 is ANQGSEA in the germline V gene. The CDR3 contains 13 residues. The ends were cut back, 6 bases at V and 2 bases at J, with 11 bases in the middle. Patients chosen for sequencing had CD8+CD57+ cells that had expanded, as shown by flow cytometry. Every patient presented with severe acquired aplastic anemia. Patients had received no therapy at the time of blood sampling. This clonotype was detected once. The antigen is not known.

The chain combines TRBV29-1 with TRBJ1-3; D is unresolved. Sequencing used sorted CD4+, CD8+, or CD8+CD57+ T cells (not recorded which) from PBMCs. The clonotype originates from a human donor with aplastic anemia. CDR3 DNA: TGCAGCGTCTTAAGTTCTGCTGGAAACACCATATATTTT. Its protein is CSVLSSAGNTIYF.